This T cell receptor beta chain was captured by sequencing in a study of blood T cell repertoires in COVID-19. Study-level information: PBMCs, B-cell-depleted T cells, or T cells were the source of the cDNA or gDNA that made up the material.

Source study methods: Reference gene primers were amplified, and this amplification served to estimate nucleated cell counts. Generated by immunoSEQ multiplex PCR, the TCRdb table keeps only in-frame clones and is missing some. The D gene and trimming were derived from the DNA, and the V and J assignments and clone size from that table. Of 150,000 to 200,000 clones in the sample, less than 90% were seen once. The V end lost 6 bases, the J end lost 0 bases, and 12 bases lay between the germline ends. Germline V gene lookup returns CDR1 LNHDA and CDR2 SQIVND (reference sequence). The CDR3 runs 15 residues.

Sequenced input: peripheral blood. The rearrangement uses TRBV19 and TRBJ1-3; no definite D call. The TCR originated in a man between 65 and 85 years old with active or convalescent COVID-19. The chain's CDR3 is CASSRLLHSGNTIYF. CDR3 DNA sequence: TGTGCCAGTAGCAGACTGCTACACTCTGGAAACACCATATATTTT.